Each of the 11 T cell receptor beta chains below was sequenced from the same sample in a study of cytotoxic CD8 clonotypes in ibrutinib-treated CLL (TCRdb year 2021). The method behind the library was the immunoSEQ multiplex PCR assay. TCRdb's version of the immuneACCESS table is confined to in-frame rearrangements and falls short of the full clone set. An unresolved V gene accounts for under half of the shortfall where checked; the remainder is of unknown origin. Within this sample are around 160,000 clones, with roughly 86% of them counted one time only. The ten top clones hold approximately 2% of the sample. Sample time point, as interpreted from the label and publication: approximately 11 months on ibrutinib. The sequencing used PBMCs, collected after 12 months of ibrutinib treatment. The source is a human donor with chronic lymphocytic leukemia.

The chain joins TRBV28 to TRBJ1-2; D may be TRBD1 (6 bases). The CDR3 consists of 13 residues. Germline V gene lookup returns CDR1 MDHEN and CDR2 SYDVKM. Trimming removed 6 bases from V and 7 bases from J, with 15 bases in between. The CDR3 coding sequence is TGTGCCAGCAGCGGGGGGGGGCGCTTTGGCTACACCTTC. This gives the protein CASSGGGRFGYTF.

The genes are TRBV6-1 and TRBJ1-1; D gene ambiguous. CDR3 length: 14 residues. V was pared by 1 base and J by 0 bases, with 6 bases between. The germline CDR1 and CDR2 sequences are MNHNS and SASEGT. In DNA form, the CDR3 reads TGTGCCAGCAGTGAAGACAGTTTGAACACTGAAGCTTTCTTT. Translated, it gives CASSEDSLNTEAFF.

This clone was observed a handful of times. The chain employs TRBV2 and TRBJ1-5; no clear D gene. This CDR3 is 15 amino acids long. The V gene's germline CDR1 is SNHLY and CDR2 FYNNEI. Trimming removed 2 bases at V and 2 bases at J, with 10 bases between. This CDR3 is CASSERALGNQPQHF. CDR3 coding DNA: TGTGCCAGCAGTGAAAGGGCTTTAGGCAATCAGCCCCAGCATTTT.

About this clone itself: One junction end disagrees with the germline gene, perhaps due to a read error. The chain recombines TRBV28 with TRBJ2-3; TRBD1 matches 8 bases. This CDR3 comprises 12 residues. Germline V gene sequence: CDR1 MDHEN, CDR2 SYDVKM. The CDR3 region has the DNA TGCGCCTCCGGGACAGGAGCAGATACGCAGTATTTT. The encoded protein is CASGTGADTQYF.

V and J are TRBV6-6 and TRBJ1-1, with D maybe TRBD1 (6 bases). Germline V CDR1 and CDR2: MNHNY, SVGAGI (reference sequence). Trimming stripped 5 bases from V and 4 bases from J, with 20 bases between. This CDR3 has 16 residues. Here the CDR3 reads CASSAPTRGGGTEAFF. CDR3 coding DNA: TGTGCCAGCAGTGCTCCTACAAGGGGAGGGGGCACTGAAGCTTTCTTT.

This clone appeared a single time. The V and J genes are TRBV18 and TRBJ2-7; D possibly matches TRBD1 or TRBD2 (5 bases each). Between the trimmed V and J ends, which lost 3 bases and 4 bases, there was a span of 19 bases. The CDR3 is 16 residues long. Germline V lookup: CDR1 KGHSH, CDR2 LQKENI. The CDR3 coding sequence is TGTGCCAGCTCACCCCCGGGGCGGACAAACTCGTACGAGCAGTACTTC. Translation gives CASSPPGRTNSYEQYF.

The rearrangement joins TRBV9 to TRBJ2-2; D not resolved. From germline, CDR1 is SGDLS and CDR2 YYNGEE. The CDR3 is made up of 13 amino acids. Trimming took 0 bases from V and 5 from J, leaving 5 bases between them. CDR3 DNA sequence: TGTGCCAGCAGCGTAGTGGAAACCGGGGAGCTGTTTTTT. Translation gives CASSVVETGELFF. Complete variable domain (other parts from reference TRBV9 and TRBJ2-2): DSGVTQTPKHLITATGQRVTLRCSPRSGDLSVYWYQQSLDQGLQFLIQYYNGEERAKGNILERFSAQQFPDLHSELNLSSLELGDSALYFCASSVVETGELFFGEGSRLTVL.

V usage is TRBV18 and J usage is TRBJ2-2; 9 bases fit TRBD2. This CDR3 contains 16 residues. Per germline, CDR1 KGHSH and CDR2 LQKENI. The trim removed 0 bases at V and 7 bases at J, leaving 6 bases unmatched. The DNA for the CDR3 is TGTGCCAGCTCACCACCTAGCGGGAGATTAGGCGGGGAGCTGTTTTTT. Translating gives CASSPPSGRLGGELFF. Drawing the rest from reference TRBV18 and TRBJ2-2, the complete variable domain is NAGVMQNPRHLVRRRGQEARLRCSPMKGHSHVYWYRQLPEEGLKFMVYLQKENIIDESGMPKERFSAEFPKEGPSILRIQQVVRGDSAAYFCASSPPSGRLGGELFFGEGSRLTVL.

This clone was detected many times. V is TRBV18 and J is TRBJ2-5; tentatively, D is TRBD1 or TRBD2 (5 bases each). This CDR3 spans 15 amino acids. From germline, CDR1 is KGHSH and CDR2 LQKENI. Trimming stripped 6 bases from V and 3 bases from J, with 17 bases between. The CDR3 spells CASSVRGAQEETQYF. DNA for the CDR3: TGTGCCAGCTCGGTTCGAGGGGCGCAAGAAGAGACCCAGTACTTC. Filled out from reference TRBV18 and TRBJ2-5, the complete variable domain reads NAGVMQNPRHLVRRRGQEARLRCSPMKGHSHVYWYRQLPEEGLKFMVYLQKENIIDESGMPKERFSAEFPKEGPSILRIQQVVRGDSAAYFCASSVRGAQEETQYFGPGTRLLVL.

The CDR3 is CASSPSGRGEGGNTIYF. CDR3 DNA sequence: TGTGCCAGCAGCCCTTCCGGTCGGGGAGAGGGAGGAAACACCATATATTTT. The genes are TRBV4-2 and TRBJ1-3; D is unresolved. Trimming shortened V by 4 bases and J by 4 bases, and 20 bases separated the two germline ends. The CDR3 is made up of 17 amino acids. The germline V gene encodes CDR1 LGHNA and CDR2 YNFKEQ.

The rearrangement links TRBV5-6 to TRBJ2-2; TRBD2 is a possible D gene (5 bases). The CDR3 loop spans 12 amino acids. Germline CDR1 and CDR2: SGHDT and YYEEEE. V gave up 2 bases and J gave up 16 bases, with 15 bases separating them. CDR3 sequence: CASSLMRTREFF. The DNA for the CDR3 is TGTGCCAGCAGCTTAATGAGAACCCGGGAGTTTTTT.